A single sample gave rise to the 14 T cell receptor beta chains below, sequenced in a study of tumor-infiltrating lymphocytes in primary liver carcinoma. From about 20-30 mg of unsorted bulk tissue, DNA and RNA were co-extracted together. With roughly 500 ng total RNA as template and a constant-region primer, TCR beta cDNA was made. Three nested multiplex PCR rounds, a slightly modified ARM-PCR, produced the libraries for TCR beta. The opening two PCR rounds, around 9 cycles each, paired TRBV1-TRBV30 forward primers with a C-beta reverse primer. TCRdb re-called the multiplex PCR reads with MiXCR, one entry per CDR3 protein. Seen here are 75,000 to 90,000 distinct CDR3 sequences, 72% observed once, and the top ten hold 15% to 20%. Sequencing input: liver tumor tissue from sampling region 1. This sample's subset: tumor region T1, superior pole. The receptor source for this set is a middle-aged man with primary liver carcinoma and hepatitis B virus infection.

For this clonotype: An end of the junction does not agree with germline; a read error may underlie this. CDR3 protein: CAISDRLAGDPPYHEQFF. The CDR3 region has the DNA TGTGCCATCAGTGACAGACTAGCGGGAGACCCGCCCTACCATGAACAGTTCTTC. This sequence joins TRBV10-3 and TRBJ2-1; TRBD2 matches 12 bases. The CDR3 runs 18 residues. CDR1 ENHRY and CDR2 SYGVKD come from the germline V gene.

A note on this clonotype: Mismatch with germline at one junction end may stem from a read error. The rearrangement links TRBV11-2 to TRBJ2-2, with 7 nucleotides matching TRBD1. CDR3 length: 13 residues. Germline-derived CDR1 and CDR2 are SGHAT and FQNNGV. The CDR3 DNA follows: TGTGCCAGCAGCTACACGAACACAGGGGAGCTGTCTTTC. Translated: CASSYTNTGELSF.

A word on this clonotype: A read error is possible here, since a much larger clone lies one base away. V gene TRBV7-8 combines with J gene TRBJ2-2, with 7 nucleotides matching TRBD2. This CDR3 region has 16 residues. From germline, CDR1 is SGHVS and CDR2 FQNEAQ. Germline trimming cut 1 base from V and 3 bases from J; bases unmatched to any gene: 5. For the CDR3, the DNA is TGTGCCAGCAGCTTAGTTAGCGGGCGGGACACCGGGGAGCTGTTTTTT. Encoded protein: CASSLVSGRDTGELFF.

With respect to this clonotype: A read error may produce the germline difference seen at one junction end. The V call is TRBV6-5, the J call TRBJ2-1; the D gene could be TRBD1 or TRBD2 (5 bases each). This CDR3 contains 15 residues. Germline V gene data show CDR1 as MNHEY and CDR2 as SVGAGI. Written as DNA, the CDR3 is TGTGCTAGCAGGGTATCCGGGATTAGCCCCAATGAGCAGTTCTTC. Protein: CASRVSGISPNEQFF.

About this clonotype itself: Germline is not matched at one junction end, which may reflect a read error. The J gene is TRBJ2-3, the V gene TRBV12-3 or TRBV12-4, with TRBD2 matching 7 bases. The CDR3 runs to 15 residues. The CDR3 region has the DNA TGTGCCAGCACCCAGGTAGCGGGCGCCACATATACCCAGTATTTT. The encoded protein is CASTQVAGATYTQYF.

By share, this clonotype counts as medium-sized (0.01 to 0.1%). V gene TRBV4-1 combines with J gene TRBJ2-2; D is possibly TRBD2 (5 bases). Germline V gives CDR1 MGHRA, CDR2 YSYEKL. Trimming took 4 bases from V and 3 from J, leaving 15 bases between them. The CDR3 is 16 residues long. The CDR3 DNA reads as TGCGCCAGCAGCCCAGAAGAGGGTCTCGACACCGGGGAGCTGTTTTTT. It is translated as CASSPEEGLDTGELFF.

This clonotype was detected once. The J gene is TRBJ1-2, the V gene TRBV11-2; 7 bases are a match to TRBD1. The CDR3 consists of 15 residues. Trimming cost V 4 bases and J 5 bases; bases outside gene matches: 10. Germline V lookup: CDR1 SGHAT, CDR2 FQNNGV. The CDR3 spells CASSCNRGQEYGYTF. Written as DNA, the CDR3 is TGTGCCAGCAGCTGCAACAGGGGCCAAGAATATGGCTACACCTTC.

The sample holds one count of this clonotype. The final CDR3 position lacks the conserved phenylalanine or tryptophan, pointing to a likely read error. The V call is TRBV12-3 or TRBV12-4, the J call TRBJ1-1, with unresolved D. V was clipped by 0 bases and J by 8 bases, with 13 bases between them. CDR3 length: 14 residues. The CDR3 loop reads CASSLAHGDTEAFL. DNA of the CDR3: TGTGCCAGCAGTTTAGCGCACGGCGATACGGAAGCTTTCTTA.

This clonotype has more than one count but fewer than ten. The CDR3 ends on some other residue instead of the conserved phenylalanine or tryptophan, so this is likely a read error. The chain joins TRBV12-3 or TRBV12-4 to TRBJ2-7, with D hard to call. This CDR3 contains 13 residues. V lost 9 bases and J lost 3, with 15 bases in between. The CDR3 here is CASTRREYYEQYL. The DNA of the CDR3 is TGTGCCAGTACCCGACGAGAATACTACGAGCAGTACCTC.

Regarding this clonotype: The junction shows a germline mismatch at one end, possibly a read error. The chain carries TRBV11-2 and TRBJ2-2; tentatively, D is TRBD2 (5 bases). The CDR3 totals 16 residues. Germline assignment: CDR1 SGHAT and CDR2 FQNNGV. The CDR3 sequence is CASSLVELTGTGELFF. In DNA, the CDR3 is TGTGCGAGCAGCTTAGTGGAGCTAACGGGAACCGGGGAGCTGTTTTTT.

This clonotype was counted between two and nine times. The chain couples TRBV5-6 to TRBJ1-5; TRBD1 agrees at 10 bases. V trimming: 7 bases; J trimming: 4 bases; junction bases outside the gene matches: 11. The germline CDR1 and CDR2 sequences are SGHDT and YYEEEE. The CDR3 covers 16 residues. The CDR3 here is CASCRRQGAMNQPQHF. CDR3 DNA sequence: TGTGCCAGCTGCCGCCGACAGGGGGCAATGAATCAGCCCCAGCATTTT.

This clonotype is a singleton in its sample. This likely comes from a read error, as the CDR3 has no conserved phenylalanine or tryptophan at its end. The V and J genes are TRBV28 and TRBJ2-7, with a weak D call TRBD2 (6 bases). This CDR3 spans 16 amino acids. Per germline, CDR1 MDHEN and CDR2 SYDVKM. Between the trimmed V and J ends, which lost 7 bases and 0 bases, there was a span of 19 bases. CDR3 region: CASNQPWDSSSYEQYL. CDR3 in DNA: TGTGCCAGCAACCAACCCTGGGACTCGAGCTCCTACGAGCAGTACCTT.

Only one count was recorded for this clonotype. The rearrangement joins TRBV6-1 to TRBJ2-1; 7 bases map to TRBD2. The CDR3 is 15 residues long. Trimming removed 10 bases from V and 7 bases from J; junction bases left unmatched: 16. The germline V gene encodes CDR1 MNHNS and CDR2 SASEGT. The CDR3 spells CAIREKTGGTNEQFF. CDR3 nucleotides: TGTGCCATCAGAGAGAAGACGGGGGGTACGAATGAGCAGTTCTTC.

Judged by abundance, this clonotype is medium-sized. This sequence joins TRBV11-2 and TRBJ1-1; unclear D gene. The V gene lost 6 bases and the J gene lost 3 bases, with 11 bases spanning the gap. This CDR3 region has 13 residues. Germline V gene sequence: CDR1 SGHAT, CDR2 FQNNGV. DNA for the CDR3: TGTGCCAGCAGTTTGGACGGGGACACTGAAGCTTTCTTT. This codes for CASSLDGDTEAFF.